A single TCR beta chain is shown here with its context. The PCR had 60 Vbeta and 13 Jbeta primers. Libraries were prepared by immunoSEQ multiplex PCR; TCRdb keeps only in-frame clonotypes and omits some of them. Seen here are over 75,000 clones, roughly three quarters observed once, and the top ten hold 0.7% to 0.85%. The CDR3 extends over 13 amino acids. From germline, CDR1 is SEHNR and CDR2 FQNEAQ (reference sequence). With 7 bases clipped from V and 3 bases from J, the junction kept 5 bases outside the gene matches. This sample is part of a study of cytomegalovirus exposure and HLA in healthy donors.

The sample consisted of PBMCs. The rearrangement joins TRBV7-9 to TRBJ2-5; the match to TRBD1 covers 7 bases. This clonotype originated in a woman aged 55-70 years in good health and CMV-seronegative. The CDR3 region is CASNRGSKETQYF. DNA for the CDR3: TGTGCCAGCAACAGGGGCAGCAAAGAGACCCAGTACTTC.